This T cell receptor (beta chain) stems from a study of T cell changes during pregnancy in multiple sclerosis. CDR3 length: 15 amino acids. Trimming removed 5 bases at V and 4 bases at J, with 17 bases between. Germline CDR1 ENHRY, CDR2 SYGVKD. Clones were sequenced by immunoSEQ multiplex PCR, and TCRdb holds only the in-frame ones, with some missing. The sample has under 40,000 clones, around nine tenths seen once. The sequencing used CD4+ T cells from peripheral blood mononuclear cells, collected in the third trimester of pregnancy. The V and J genes are TRBV10-3 and TRBJ1-2, with D perhaps matching TRBD1 (6 bases). The origin of this receptor is a female donor in good health, enrolled as a control in a pregnancy study. DNA for the CDR3: TGTGCCATCAGTTCGGACCCAGGGGAGGGCTATGGCTACACCTTC. Protein product: CAISSDPGEGYGYTF.